The 20 T cell receptor beta chains presented below share a single source sample, sequenced in a study of tumor and adjacent non-tumor tissue in lung cancer. No cell sorting was done before RNA was extracted from the tissue. TCRbeta libraries were built with three rounds of nested PCR, modified from ARM-PCR. TCRdb recomputed calls from the multiplex PCR reads with MiXCR, one row per CDR3 protein. The table lists around 99,000 distinct CDR3 sequences, roughly 77% of them singletons. Sequencing input: lung tumor tissue. The receptors derive from a woman aged 55-69 years with non-small cell lung cancer.

In the case of this clonotype: A much bigger clone sits one base away, suggesting this may be a read error. The rearrangement links TRBV12-3 or TRBV12-4 to TRBJ1-5; 7 bases match TRBD1. The CDR3 spans 13 residues. For the CDR3, the DNA is TGTGCCAGCAGTTTAATCAGGGGACAGCTCCAGCATTTT. Its translation is CASSLIRGQLQHF.

Regarding this clonotype: This may arise from a read error, as a much more abundant clone is one base away. This chain joins TRBV14 and TRBJ2-5, with D possibly being TRBD1 or TRBD2 (5 bases each). Germline V lookup: CDR1 SGHDN, CDR2 FVKESK. The CDR3 runs 14 residues. CDR3 sequence reads: CASSQWEGTENQYF. The CDR3 region has the DNA TGTGCCAGCAGCCAGTGGGAAGGGACGGAGAACCAGTACTTC.

As for this clonotype: A much more abundant neighbour one base away suggests this may be a read error. The chain employs TRBV28 and TRBJ1-3, with 11 bases identical to TRBD1. CDR3 size: 20 residues. Germline V lookup: CDR1 MDHEN, CDR2 SYDVKM. The CDR3 region is CASSVSPGTGGISSGNAIYF. CDR3 DNA: TGTGCCAGCAGTGTCTCCCCCGGGACAGGGGGGATTAGCTCTGGAAACGCCATATATTTT.

Comment on this clonotype: The CDR3 does not close with the conserved phenylalanine or tryptophan, likely indicating a read error. The limits of the CDR3 on the DNA are not certain, so only TCRdb's listed CDR3 is given. The V gene is TRBV11-2, the J gene TRBJ2-3. Including both end residues, the CDR3 is 15 amino acids long. The germline V gene has CDR1 SGHAT and CDR2 FQNNGV. CDR3 sequence: CASSATRTATDTRYI.

This clonotype was counted between two and nine times. The rearrangement uses TRBV9 and TRBJ2-7, with TRBD2 identical over 11 bases. CDR1 SGDLS and CDR2 YYNGEE come from the germline V gene. The CDR3 covers 15 residues. With 2 bases clipped from V and 0 bases from J, the junction kept 1 base outside the gene matches. Written as DNA, the CDR3 is TGTGCCAGCAGCGTGGGGACTAGCGGCTCCTACGAGCAGTACTTC. Its translation is CASSVGTSGSYEQYF.

A word on this clonotype: One junction end does not reproduce the germline sequence, and a read error may be involved. The chain couples TRBV11-2 to TRBJ1-2, with a weak D call TRBD1 (5 bases). Per germline, CDR1 SGHAT and CDR2 FQNNGV. The CDR3 contains 14 residues. The CDR3 nucleotides read TGTGTCAGCAGCGTATATGGGACCCAGGCTGGCTACAACTTC. As protein: CVSSVYGTQAGYNF.

On this clonotype: Relative to the germline gene, one junction end is altered; a read error may explain this. The chain links TRBV4-3 to TRBJ1-5; no firm D call. The J call may be mistaken, given a closer DNA end match to TRBJ2-3. Germline loops: CDR1 LGHNA, CDR2 YSLEER. The CDR3 totals 13 residues. The CDR3 coding sequence is TGCGCTAGCAGCCGCCTAGTGGATCAGCCCCAGTATTTT. Residues: CASSRLVDQPQYF.

As to this clonotype: Possible read error: a much larger clone is one base away. The chain links TRBV6-5 to TRBJ2-7; D is undetermined. The CDR3 is made up of 13 amino acids. Germline CDR1 MNHEY, CDR2 SVGAGI. CDR3 sequence (DNA): TGTGCCAGCAGCCCATCAATTTCCTACGAGCAGTGCTTC. Its translation: CASSPSISYEQCF.

Note on this clonotype: One end of the junction is discordant with germline, which a read error may explain. The chain couples TRBV4-3 to TRBJ1-5; D is ambiguous. The end of the DNA aligns better with TRBJ2-3, so the J call may be wrong. CDR1 and CDR2 (germline): LGHNA, YSLEER. This CDR3 region has 14 residues. In DNA form, the CDR3 reads TGCGTCAGCAGCCAAGATCGTGGTAATCAGCCCCAGTATTTT. Encoded protein: CVSSQDRGNQPQYF.

Comments on this clonotype: One end of the junction varies from germline; a read error may be responsible. The chain combines TRBV12-3 or TRBV12-4 with TRBJ2-7, with D perhaps TRBD2 (6 bases). This CDR3 is 12 amino acids long. The CDR3 is CASRRGTGEHYF. The DNA for the CDR3 is TGTGCCAGCAGAAGGGGTACGGGGGAGCACTACTTC.

This clonotype was observed a handful of times. Since the CDR3 does not end with the conserved phenylalanine or tryptophan, this likely comes from a read error. V is TRBV4-3 and J is TRBJ2-3; tentatively, D is TRBD1 (6 bases). The germline V and J ends were trimmed by 6 bases and 1 base, with 14 bases remaining between them. The CDR3 has 15 amino acids. Germline V gene data show CDR1 as LGHNA and CDR2 as YSLEER. In nucleotides, the CDR3 is TGCGCCAGCAGTCACGAGACAGGTGGCACAGATACGCAGTATTCT. Translating it yields CASSHETGGTDTQYS.

This rearrangement joins TRBV7-3 to TRBJ2-2; perhaps TRBD2 as D (5 bases). Between the trimmed V and J ends, which lost 2 bases and 4 bases, there was a span of 11 bases. The CDR3 is made up of 15 amino acids. Germline loops: CDR1 SGHTA, CDR2 FQGTGA. The CDR3 nucleotides are TGTGCCAGCAGCTTATGGCAGCGGAGCACCGGGGAGCTGTTTTTT. Its translation is CASSLWQRSTGELFF.

This clonotype has just one count. This may be a read error, as it is one base from a much larger clone. V usage is TRBV28 and J usage is TRBJ1-6; TRBD1 aligns across 8 bases. V trimming: 5 bases; J trimming: 10 bases; junction bases outside the gene matches: 7. The CDR3 totals 14 residues. Germline V lookup: CDR1 MDHEN, CDR2 SYDVKM. DNA for the CDR3: TGTGCCAGCAGTGGCGGACAGGGAAAATCACCCCTCCACTTT. This translates into CASSGGQGKSPLHF. Based on the CDR3 plus reference TRBV28 and TRBJ1-6, the full variable domain is DVKVTQSSRYLVKRTGEKVFLECVQDMDHENMFWYRQDPGLGLRLIYFSYDVKMKEKGDIPEGYSVSREKKERFSLILESASTNQTSMYLCASSGGQGKSPLHFGNGTRLTVT.

This clonotype was seen a few times. The junction departs from germline at one end; a sequencing error may be responsible. The chain links TRBV6-2 or TRBV6-3 to TRBJ2-3, with TRBD1 matching over 9 bases. In germline, CDR1 is MNHEY, CDR2 SVGEGT. The length of the CDR3 is 15 residues. The CDR3 DNA is TGTGCCAGCAGTTCACAGGGGGCGCGAGGAGATACGCGGTATTTT. It is translated as CASSSQGARGDTRYF.

This clonotype was found a few times. A much larger clone is a single base away; this may be a read error. The chain couples TRBV20-1 to TRBJ2-1; 8 bases are a match to TRBD2. Germline-derived CDR1 and CDR2 are DFQATT and SNEGSKA (reference sequence). Trimming removed 3 bases from V and 10 bases from J; junction bases left unmatched: 8. The CDR3 is made up of 13 amino acids. The CDR3 DNA reads TGCAGTGCTAGCGGGAGGGATCGTGGGGAGCAGTTCTTC. Translation gives CSASGRDRGEQFF.

In the case of this clonotype: The conserved final phenylalanine or tryptophan is absent from the CDR3, which likely points to a read error. The DNA is omitted, as the CDR3 cannot be located on it reliably, and the CDR3 follows TCRdb's listing. The rearrangement links TRBV21-1 to TRBJ1-5; the tabulated D call, TRBD1, remains unverified against the DNA. TRBV21-1 is a pseudogene locus. Both ends counted, the CDR3 spans 19 residues. The CDR3 reads CASSSRTGSIRKVNQPQHY.

This clonotype was seen once. The junction departs from germline at one end; a sequencing error may be responsible. The chain employs TRBV11-2 and TRBJ2-1; D possibly corresponds to TRBD2 (6 bases). CDR1 is SGHAT, CDR2 FQNNGV, per germline. The CDR3 has 15 residues. The CDR3, as DNA: TGTGCCAGTAGCTGGGGGGTGGCGACAGACAATGAGCGGTTCTTC. It specifies CASSWGVATDNERFF.

This clonotype came up many times. This chain joins TRBV20-1 and TRBJ2-6; 9 bases line up with TRBD1. CDR1 and CDR2 (germline): DFQATT, SNEGSKA (reference sequence). Trimming at V came to 0 bases and at J to 0 bases, leaving 3 bases not matched to a gene. CDR3 length equals 17 residues. CDR3 protein: CSAREQGALSGANVLTF. CDR3 DNA sequence: TGCAGTGCTAGAGAACAGGGGGCCCTCTCTGGGGCCAACGTCCTGACTTTC.

The chain combines TRBV20-1 with TRBJ2-2; the D is unclear. The CDR3 is 13 residues long. Trimming removed 6 bases at V and 8 bases at J, with 16 bases between. Looked up from germline, CDR1 is DFQATT and CDR2 is SNEGSKA (reference sequence). CDR3 nucleotides: TGCAGTGCCCTCGACCGTTTCATTGGGGAGCTGTTTTTT. It codes for CSALDRFIGELFF.

This chain uses TRBV11-3 with TRBJ2-5; D is ambiguous. The CDR3 length is 12 residues. V lost 8 bases and J lost 6, with 13 bases in between. Germline V CDR1 and CDR2: SGHNT, YENEEA. CDR3 sequence (DNA): TGTGCCAGCTGCATGGGTAAAAAGACCCAGTACTTC. Translated: CASCMGKKTQYF. Drawing the rest from reference TRBV11-3 and TRBJ2-5, the complete variable domain is EAGVVQSPRYKIIEKKQPVAFWCNPISGHNTLYWYLQNLGQGPELLIRYENEEAVDDSQLPKDRFSAERLKGVDSTLKIQPAELGDSAVYLCASCMGKKTQYFGPGTRLLVL.